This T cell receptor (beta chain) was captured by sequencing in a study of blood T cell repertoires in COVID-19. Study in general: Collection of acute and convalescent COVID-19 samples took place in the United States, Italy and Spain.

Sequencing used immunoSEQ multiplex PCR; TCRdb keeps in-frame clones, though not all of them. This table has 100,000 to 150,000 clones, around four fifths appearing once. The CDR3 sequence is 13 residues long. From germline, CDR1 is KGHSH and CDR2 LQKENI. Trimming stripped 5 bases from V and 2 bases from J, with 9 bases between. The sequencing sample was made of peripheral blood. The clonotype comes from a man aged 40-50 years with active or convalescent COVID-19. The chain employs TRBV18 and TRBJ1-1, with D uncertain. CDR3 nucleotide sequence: TGTGCCAGCTCATCCGAGTTTAACACTGAAGCTTTCTTT. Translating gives CASSSEFNTEAFF.